This T cell receptor beta chain was recorded in a study of cytomegalovirus exposure and HLA in healthy donors. General study results and limits: Association with HLA alleles at 0.05 false discovery rate was found for 16,951 TCR beta sequences in a later analysis. On later analysis, the bulk of CMV-associated TCR beta chains appeared to be HLA-restricted. Prior analysis indicated that the majority of TCR beta V segments exhibited productivity approximately 87% or approximately 30% of the time.

The PCR employed 60 Vbeta primers together with 13 Jbeta primers. Using immunoSEQ multiplex PCR, the repertoire was profiled, and TCRdb retains in-frame clones only, with some absent. Of tens of thousands of clones in the sample, under 75% are singletons; the top ten hold about 6%. The CDR3 runs 14 residues. Germline lookup yields CDR1 MNHNS and CDR2 SASEGT. V was pared by 6 bases and J by 3 bases, with 5 bases of the junction left unmatched. The donors, nominally healthy at sampling, likely had unrecorded immune exposures. Of note for this clone: Its antigen remains unidentified.

This clonotype was sampled from a man in his thirties or forties in good health and CMV-seronegative. The J gene is TRBJ2-7, the V gene TRBV6-1; TRBD2 matches 10 bases. Source material: PBMCs. CDR3 sequence: CASSELAGIYEQYF. The DNA for the CDR3 is TGTGCCAGCAGCGAACTAGCGGGAATCTACGAGCAGTACTTC.